These 2 T cell receptor beta chains originate from one sample sequenced in a study of blood T cell repertoires in COVID-19. This table comes from immunoSEQ multiplex PCR, and its TCRdb copy is limited to in-frame clones, with some not included. The sample records more than 200,000 clones, 88% being singletons. Sequenced sample: PBMCs or T cells enriched from blood (not recorded which). The receptors come from a woman aged 25 to 45 who had been exposed to COVID-19.

The chain uses TRBV5-6 and TRBJ2-4; 14 nucleotides agree with TRBD2. This CDR3 has 16 amino acids. Trimming at V came to 2 bases and at J to 8 bases, leaving 6 bases not matched to a gene. In germline, CDR1 is SGHDT, CDR2 YYEEEE. Here the CDR3 reads CASSFAGTSGSHIQYF. CDR3 coding DNA: TGTGCCAGCAGCTTCGCCGGGACTAGCGGGAGTCACATTCAGTACTTC.

The chain combines TRBV6-4 with TRBJ1-2; 7 bases match TRBD1. Trimming took 3 bases from V and 9 from J; bases not matched to a gene: 7. Germline assignment: CDR1 MRHNA and CDR2 SNTAGT. The CDR3 runs to 13 residues. The CDR3, as DNA: TGTGCCAGCAGTGAGACAGGGCGGAGTCGCTACACCTTC. It specifies CASSETGRSRYTF.